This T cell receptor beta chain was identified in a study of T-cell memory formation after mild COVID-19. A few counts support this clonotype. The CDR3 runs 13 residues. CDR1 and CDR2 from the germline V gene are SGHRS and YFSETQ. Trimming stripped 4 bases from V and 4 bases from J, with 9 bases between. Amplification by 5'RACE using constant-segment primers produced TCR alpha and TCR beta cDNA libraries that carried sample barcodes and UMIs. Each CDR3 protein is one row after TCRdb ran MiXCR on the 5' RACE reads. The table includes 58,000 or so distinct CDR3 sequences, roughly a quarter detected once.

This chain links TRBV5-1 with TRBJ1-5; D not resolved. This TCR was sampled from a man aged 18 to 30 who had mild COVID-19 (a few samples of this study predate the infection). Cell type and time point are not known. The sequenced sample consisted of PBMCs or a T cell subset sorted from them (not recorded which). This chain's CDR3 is CASSPQSNQPQHF. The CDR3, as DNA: TGCGCCAGCAGCCCTCAAAGTAATCAGCCCCAGCATTTT.